Sequencing of this T cell receptor (beta chain) was carried out in a study of shared clonotypes between healthy human individuals. Here immunoSEQ multiplex PCR was the method, and the copy in TCRdb shows in-frame clones only, minus some. The sample lists about 1.5 million clones, 98% occurring once. Germline CDR1 is SGHAT and CDR2 is FQNNGV. V shed 1 base, J shed 0 bases, and the junction held 4 bases outside the gene matches. The length of the CDR3 is 17 residues. The sequencing input was naive CD4+ T cells sorted from blood. Specified subset: CD45RA+ positively selected. The genes are TRBV11-2 and TRBJ2-5, with 11 bases fitting TRBD2. This clonotype was sampled from a man younger than 45 in good health. This CDR3 is CASSLALAGGNQETQYF. CDR3 nucleotides: TGTGCCAGCAGCTTAGCTCTAGCGGGAGGAAACCAAGAGACCCAGTACTTC.